This T cell receptor beta chain emerged from a study of blood T cell repertoires in COVID-19. Turning to the study itself: COVID-19 samples collected from the United States, Italy and Spain covered acute and convalescent phases. In each case, the material was cDNA or gDNA derived from T cells, B-cell-depleted T cells, or PBMCs.

The V gene's germline CDR1 is SGHRS and CDR2 YFSETQ. This CDR3 region has 15 residues. V gave up 0 bases and J gave up 3 bases, with 9 bases separating them. Measured with immunoSEQ multiplex PCR; TCRdb has only the in-frame clones, and not every one. The sample lists approximately 300,000 clones; 90% were seen once. The recovered donors of Cohort 3 showed two negative PCRs, clearance, or symptom resolution. The chain is built from TRBV5-1 and TRBJ1-4; D gene uncertain. The receptor's source is a man aged 55 to 69 who had recovered from COVID-19. Material for sequencing was PBMCs or T cells enriched from blood (not recorded which). The CDR3: CASSLGGDPNEKLFF. The CDR3 bases are TGCGCCAGCAGCTTGGGGGGAGACCCTAATGAAAAACTGTTTTTT.